Listed below are T cell receptor beta chains from one sample, sequenced in a study of low-dose radiotherapy and immunotherapy resistance in tumors. Each CDR3 protein is one row after TCRdb ran MiXCR on the reads. The data show about 58,000 distinct CDR3 sequences, about 23% seen once. Sequenced here: PBMCs, sampled after low-dose radiotherapy plus immunotherapy. Source of these receptors: a male donor with prostate cancer. The CDR3 runs from the conserved cysteine through the conserved F or W. Each record gives: CDR3 length, clone size, J gene, D gene, V gene, CDR3 protein, CDR3 DNA. A D gene is named only where the DNA matches it firmly. A clone size is listed for some rows: how often the clone was seen (once, few, many), or a class if it is expanded.

>14|-|TRBJ1-1|-|TRBV11-1
CASSLVRSATEAFF
TGTGCCAGCAGCTTAGTGAGGTCTGCCACTGAAGCTTTCTTT
>14|many|TRBJ1-1|-|TRBV6-1
CATSDLSINTEAFF
TGTGCCACCTCGGACCTAAGCATCAACACTGAAGCTTTCTTT
>15|many|TRBJ2-1|TRBD1|TRBV19
CASSIVQGAGNEQFF
TGTGCCAGTAGTATAGTCCAGGGGGCTGGCAATGAGCAGTTCTTC
>15|-|TRBJ1-1|-|TRBV6-2/TRBV6-3
CASSPRQAVNTEAFF
TGTGCCAGCAGCCCTAGACAGGCGGTGAACACTGAAGCTTTCTTT
>14|many|TRBJ2-7|TRBD2|TRBV11-2
CASSLRTSFHEQYF
TGTGCCAGCAGCCTCAGGACTAGCTTTCACGAGCAGTACTTC
>19|many|TRBJ2-3|-|TRBV10-3
CAISESNGVNGIRTDTQYF
TGTGCCATCAGTGAGTCTAATGGGGTAAATGGGATCCGCACAGATACGCAGTATTTT
>15|many|TRBJ2-7|-|TRBV6-5
CASSRASSVSYEQYF
TGTGCCAGCAGTCGGGCCTCCTCGGTCTCCTACGAGCAGTACTTC
>14|many|TRBJ1-1|-|TRBV20-1
CSARVGNMNTEAFF
TGCAGTGCTAGAGTGGGAAACATGAACACTGAAGCTTTCTTT
>12|many|TRBJ2-3|-|TRBV28
CASQQDTDTQYF
TGTGCCAGCCAGCAGGACACAGATACGCAGTATTTT
>14|many|TRBJ2-3|-|TRBV7-9
CASSFPQRTDTQYF
TGTGCCAGCAGCTTCCCCCAGCGCACAGATACGCAGTATTTT
>15|many|TRBJ2-7|TRBD2|TRBV19
CASNSRGGSVAEQYF
TGTGCCAGTAATTCGCGGGGAGGGTCTGTCGCCGAGCAGTACTTC
>13|many|TRBJ2-7|-|TRBV28
CASSFGRTYEQYF
TGTGCCAGCAGTTTCGGCAGAACCTACGAGCAGTACTTC
>14|many|TRBJ1-3|-|TRBV28
CASHTASSGNTIYF
TGTGCCAGCCATACGGCCAGCTCTGGAAACACCATATATTTT
>15|many|TRBJ2-7|-|TRBV6-2/TRBV6-3
CASMPDSARGYEQYF
TGTGCCAGCATGCCCGATTCAGCGAGGGGCTACGAGCAGTACTTC
>10|many|TRBJ2-7|-|TRBV9
CATRGCEQYF
TGTGCCACCAGGGGATGCGAGCAGTACTTC
>13|many|TRBJ1-1|-|TRBV12-5
CASGYEPGTEAFF
TGTGCTAGTGGCTATGAGCCGGGGACTGAAGCTTTCTTT
>21|-|TRBJ2-2|-|TRBV6-2/TRBV6-3
CASSPLRASGETGELFFFFFF
-
>15|many|TRBJ2-1|TRBD1|TRBV6-2/TRBV6-3
CASSTSGQGLGEQFF
TGTGCCAGCAGTACTTCCGGACAGGGACTTGGTGAGCAGTTCTTC
>12|many|TRBJ2-7|-|TRBV7-9
CASSSLIGEQYF
TGTGCCAGCAGCTCTTTAATAGGGGAGCAGTACTTC
>16|many|TRBJ2-6|-|TRBV19
CASSRGLTSGANVLTF
TGTGCCAGTAGTAGAGGGTTGACCTCTGGGGCCAACGTCCTGACTTTC
>15|many|TRBJ2-2|TRBD2|TRBV7-3
CASSSGRGGTGELFF
TGTGCCAGCAGCTCGGGCCGGGGAGGGACCGGGGAGCTGTTTTTT
>17|many|TRBJ2-2|TRBD2|TRBV11-2
CASSLSLAGGLGGELFF
TGTGCCAGCAGCTTAAGCCTAGCGGGGGGGCTTGGCGGGGAGCTGTTTTTT
>14|many|TRBJ1-5|-|TRBV5-1
CASSLAGGTQPQHF
TGCGCCAGCAGCTTGGCCGGGGGGACTCAGCCCCAGCATTTT
>13|many|TRBJ1-1|-|TRBV30
CAWMAGRGTEAFF
TGTGCCTGGATGGCCGGCCGTGGTACTGAAGCTTTCTTT
>17|many|TRBJ2-2|TRBD2|TRBV14
CASSTLGLAGPGGELFF
TGTGCCAGCAGCACCCTCGGACTAGCGGGGCCCGGCGGGGAGCTGTTTTTT
>14|many|TRBJ2-5|-|TRBV13
CASSLKGPQETQYF
TGTGCCAGCAGCTTAAAGGGACCACAAGAGACCCAGTACTTC
>13|many|TRBJ1-5|-|TRBV20-1
CSASLAGDQPQHF
TGCAGTGCTAGTTTGGCAGGTGATCAGCCCCAGCATTTT
>17|many|TRBJ1-5|TRBD1|TRBV6-6
CASSYSRQGYSNQPQHF
TGTGCCAGCAGTTACTCGAGACAGGGCTATAGCAATCAGCCCCAGCATTTT
>12|many|TRBJ2-1|-|TRBV6-1
CASINYSNEQFF
TGTGCCAGCATCAACTATAGCAATGAGCAGTTCTTC
>16|many|TRBJ1-4|-|TRBV6-6
CASSSGSRPTNEKLFF
TGTGCCAGCAGTTCGGGGAGTCGTCCAACTAATGAAAAACTGTTTTTC
>14|-|TRBJ2-6|-|TRBV28
CATSRGTGANVLTF
TGTGCGACCTCAAGGGGAACTGGGGCCAACGTCCTGACTTTC
>14|many|TRBJ2-3|-|TRBV12-3/TRBV12-4
CASSRLLGPDTQYF
TGTGCCAGCAGCCGTCTACTAGGCCCAGATACGCAGTATTTT
>19|many|TRBJ2-5|TRBD2|TRBV7-2
CASSYRMGLAGFVQETQYF
TGTGCCAGCAGCTACCGTATGGGGCTAGCGGGGTTCGTCCAAGAGACCCAGTACTTC
>16|many|TRBJ2-2|TRBD1|TRBV24-1
CATSRSGTGNTGELFF
TGTGCCACCAGTAGGTCCGGGACAGGAAACACCGGGGAGCTGTTTTTT
>19|-|TRBJ1-2|-|TRBV5-4
CASSLELWVRAGDNYGYTF
TGTGCCAGCAGCTTGGAGTTGTGGGTGCGAGCAGGAGACAACTATGGCTACACCTTC
>15|many|TRBJ2-7|-|TRBV6-6
CASSSGQLRINEQYF
TGTGCCAGCAGTTCCGGACAGTTAAGGATAAACGAGCAGTACTTC
>16|-|TRBJ1-5|-|TRBV19
CASSIDLSLSGQPQHF
TGTGCCAGTAGTATAGATCTAAGCCTGTCTGGTCAGCCCCAGCATTTT
>15|many|TRBJ2-7|-|TRBV15
CATSREGEGAYEQYF
TGTGCCACCAGCAGAGAGGGGGAGGGGGCCTACGAGCAGTACTTC
>15|many|TRBJ2-1|TRBD2|TRBV4-2
CASSQEAGVYNEQFF
TGTGCCAGCAGCCAAGAGGCGGGGGTATACAATGAGCAGTTCTTC
>15|many|TRBJ2-1|TRBD1|TRBV7-8
CASSQDRGSYNEQFF
TGTGCCAGCAGTCAGGACAGGGGGTCCTACAATGAGCAGTTCTTC
>18|many|TRBJ2-6|-|TRBV10-3
CAISEFKREFGGANVLTF
TGTGCCATCAGTGAGTTTAAACGCGAGTTTGGTGGGGCCAACGTCCTGACTTTC
>16|many|TRBJ2-3|TRBD2|TRBV3-1
CASSQTSAGGPDTQYF
TGTGCCAGCAGCCAGACCTCAGCGGGGGGGCCCGATACGCAGTATTTT
>14|many|TRBJ1-3|-|TRBV29-1
CSAGGGKAGNTIYF
TGCAGCGCTGGGGGGGGTAAGGCTGGAAACACCATATATTTT
>17|-|TRBJ2-7|-|TRBV6-5
CASSYSQSGQASYEQYF
TGTGCCAGCAGTTACTCCCAAAGCGGCCAGGCCAGCTACGAGCAGTACTTC
>14|many|TRBJ1-1|TRBD1|TRBV5-1
CASSNTGGAPEAFF
TGCGCCAGCAGCAACACAGGGGGCGCCCCTGAAGCTTTCTTT